This entry features one T cell receptor beta chain sequence. As yet, its antigen is unknown. The record originates from a study of T cells in Graves' hyperthyroidism and ophthalmopathy. About the study: Prior to any treatment, at the point of initial diagnosis, peripheral blood was collected.

Study-wide points: Most thyroid clonotypes with frequency above 0.001 were detected in blood.

There were TCR beta CDR3 regions amplified from RNA transcripts. HTBI primers were used for first-round RT-PCR of the TCR CDR3. TCRdb re-analysed the multiplex PCR reads in MiXCR, keeping a single row per CDR3 protein. This sample carries more than 650,000 distinct CDR3 sequences, around 15% of them seen once, and the ten largest clones take around 9.6%. Germline V gene lookup returns CDR1 MNHNS and CDR2 SASEGT. CDR3 length: 15 residues. V was shortened by 7 bases and J by 5 bases, with 18 bases between the two germline ends. This clonotype was sampled from a woman younger than 35 with Graves' hyperthyroidism. The chain uses TRBV6-1 and TRBJ2-1, with TRBD1 as a possible D gene (5 bases). Sequenced material: blood. CDR3 residues: CASINRREANNEQFF. CDR3 in DNA: TGTGCCAGCATCAATCGCAGGGAAGCTAACAATGAGCAGTTCTTC.